The 18 T cell receptor beta chains reported below all come from one sample, sequenced in a study of T cell responses to AZD1222 COVID-19 vaccine. Clones were read by immunoSEQ multiplex PCR, and TCRdb kept only the in-frame ones, dropping some. The sample holds roughly 120,000 clones, around 85% seen once. The starting material was peripheral blood, obtained 28 days after the second AZD1222 dose. The receptors shown here come from an adult who received the AZD1222 COVID-19 vaccine.

The chain uses TRBV2 and TRBJ1-6, with D uncertain. The CDR3 contains 12 residues. CDR1 SNHLY and CDR2 FYNNEI come from the germline V gene. The V and J ends lost 5 bases and 14 bases respectively, with 13 bases between them. The CDR3 DNA follows: TGTGCCAGCAGTCTAGCCCCGCTGACCCTCCACTTT. Its protein is CASSLAPLTLHF.

The rearrangement uses TRBV5-1 and TRBJ2-4, with D hard to call. Deletions cut 6 bases from V and 0 bases from J, with 13 bases between. The CDR3 is made up of 15 amino acids. Per germline, CDR1 SGHRS and CDR2 YFSETQ. The CDR3 coding sequence is TGCGCCAGCACCACCTCCTGGAGAGCCAAAAACATTCAGTACTTC. Translating gives CASTTSWRAKNIQYF. Variable domain in full (rest from reference TRBV5-1 and TRBJ2-4): KAGVTQTPRYLIKTRGQQVTLSCSPISGHRSVSWYQQTPGQGLQFLFEYFSETQRNKGNFPGRFSGRQFSNSRSEMNVSTLELGDSALYLCASTTSWRAKNIQYFGAGTRLSVL.

The J gene is TRBJ2-6, the V gene TRBV6-5, with D possibly matching TRBD2 (5 bases). V was pared by 5 bases and J by 0 bases, with 8 bases between. There are 15 residues in the CDR3. Germline loops: CDR1 MNHEY, CDR2 SVGAGI. CDR3 sequence: CASSPLASGANVLTF. In DNA, the CDR3 is TGTGCCAGCAGTCCCCTAGCCTCTGGGGCCAACGTCCTGACTTTC.

This clone was seen a single time. The V gene is TRBV19, the J gene TRBJ1-2; D unresolved. CDR1 and CDR2 from the germline V gene are LNHDA and SQIVND (reference sequence). The germline V and J ends were trimmed by 9 bases and 2 bases, with 10 bases remaining between them. This CDR3 is 12 amino acids long. This CDR3 reads CASVGINYGYTF. The CDR3 coding sequence is TGTGCCAGCGTAGGGATAAACTATGGCTACACCTTC.

The chain employs TRBV2 and TRBJ2-6; 7 bases are a match to TRBD1. Looked up from germline, CDR1 is SNHLY and CDR2 is FYNNEI. Trimming cost V 7 bases and J 1 base; bases outside gene matches: 7. The CDR3 runs 16 residues. CDR3 residues: CASTPGQSSGANVLTF. The CDR3 region has the DNA TGTGCCAGCACCCCGGGACAGAGTTCTGGGGCCAACGTCCTGACTTTC.

The CDR3 coding sequence is TGTGCCATCAGTGTCCAGGCTGACACTGAAGCTTTCTTT. Translation gives CAISVQADTEAFF. The chain has TRBV10-3 and TRBJ1-1; D gene unclear. This CDR3 is built from 13 residues. Trimming stripped 4 bases from V and 3 bases from J, with 9 bases between. Germline V CDR1 and CDR2: ENHRY, SYGVKD.

The rearrangement links TRBV7-3 to TRBJ2-7; D remains ambiguous. Trimming removed 2 bases at V and 3 bases at J, with 11 bases between. CDR3 size: 14 residues. Germline V CDR1 and CDR2: SGHTA, FQGTGA. Here the CDR3 reads CASSLSVNNYEQYF. The CDR3 bases are TGTGCCAGCAGCTTATCGGTGAACAACTACGAGCAGTACTTC.

V and J are TRBV28 and TRBJ2-3, with 8 bases matching TRBD2. Germline V gives CDR1 MDHEN, CDR2 SYDVKM. The junction had 15 bases not matched to a gene; V was cut back by 5 bases and J by 5 bases. The CDR3 totals 17 residues. CDR3 in DNA: TGTGCCAGCAGTCCAAGCCCCGGAGCGGGGGTAAAAGATACGCAGTATTTT. As protein: CASSPSPGAGVKDTQYF. The variable domain in full, with the rest retrieved from reference TRBV28 and TRBJ2-3, is DVKVTQSSRYLVKRTGEKVFLECVQDMDHENMFWYRQDPGLGLRLIYFSYDVKMKEKGDIPEGYSVSREKKERFSLILESASTNQTSMYLCASSPSPGAGVKDTQYFGPGTRLTVL.

The V and J genes are TRBV3-1 (or the pseudogene TRBV3-2) and TRBJ1-5, with D tentatively TRBD1 (5 bases). Germline V gives CDR1 LGHDT, CDR2 YNNKEL (reference sequence). With 0 bases removed from V and 2 bases from J, the gap between germline ends came to 11 bases. CDR3 length: 16 residues. Here the CDR3 DNA reads TGTGCCAGCAGCCAAGATGGGGGGTTTGGCAATCAGCCCCAGCATTTT. Amino acid sequence: CASSQDGGFGNQPQHF.

This rearrangement joins TRBV5-1 to TRBJ1-1; 7 bases match TRBD1. The V gene end was trimmed by 4 bases and the J gene end by 0 bases; junction bases not matched to a gene: 9. The CDR3 runs to 16 residues. Germline V gives CDR1 SGHRS, CDR2 YFSETQ. The CDR3 sequence is CASSPRQGGMNTEAFF. In DNA, the CDR3 is TGCGCCAGCAGCCCCAGACAGGGAGGTATGAACACTGAAGCTTTCTTT.

The chain is built from TRBV5-5 and TRBJ1-1; 7 bases fit TRBD1. This CDR3 is built from 14 residues. V lost 4 bases to trimming and J lost 0 bases; unmatched junction nucleotides: 3. The germline V gene encodes CDR1 SGHKS and CDR2 YYEKEE (reference sequence). CDR3 nucleotide sequence: TGTGCCAGCAGCCCCGGGACAGTGAACACTGAAGCTTTCTTT. Residues: CASSPGTVNTEAFF.

V and J are TRBV5-4 and TRBJ1-4, with a weak D call TRBD1 (6 bases). The CDR3 extends over 14 amino acids. V was cut by 3 bases and J by 4 bases, with 10 bases left in between. Germline V gene lookup returns CDR1 SGHNT and CDR2 YYREEE (reference sequence). The CDR3 nucleotides are TGTGCCAGCAGCTCAGACAGGCGTAATGAAAAACTGTTTTTT. Translating it yields CASSSDRRNEKLFF.

The chain couples TRBV14 to TRBJ2-5, with D perhaps assigned TRBD1 or TRBD2 (5 bases each). Germline V lookup: CDR1 SGHDN, CDR2 FVKESK. There are 18 residues in the CDR3. V was pared by 0 bases and J by 4 bases, with 21 bases between. The CDR3 loop is CASSQDEASYWGRETQYF. In DNA form, the CDR3 reads TGTGCCAGCAGCCAAGATGAGGCTAGTTACTGGGGGAGAGAGACCCAGTACTTC.

The V gene is TRBV20-1, the J gene TRBJ2-7; 9 bases align to TRBD2. Germline lookup yields CDR1 DFQATT and CDR2 SNEGSKA (reference sequence). The CDR3 consists of 15 residues. The V gene end was trimmed by 3 bases and the J gene end by 5 bases; junction bases not matched to a gene: 11. For the CDR3, the DNA is TGCAGTGCTAGTCCTGGGGCTAGCGGGGACCACGAGCAGTACTTC. Its protein product is CSASPGASGDHEQYF.

CDR3 amino acids: CAWTGLAGGYEQFF. As DNA, the CDR3 is TGTGCCTGGACGGGACTAGCGGGGGGGTATGAGCAGTTCTTC. This chain connects TRBV30 to TRBJ2-1, with 16 bases identical to TRBD2. The V segment lost 4 bases and the J segment 8 bases; nucleotides outside the gene matches: 2. Germline V gene sequence: CDR1 GTSNPN, CDR2 SVGIG (reference sequence). The CDR3 is 14 residues long.

The rearrangement joins TRBV6-2 or TRBV6-3 to TRBJ1-1, with D tentatively TRBD1 (6 bases). The germline gives CDR1 MNHEY, CDR2 SVGEGT. V lost 2 bases and J lost 6, with 13 bases in between. This CDR3 spans 14 amino acids. The CDR3 loop is CASSYPQGFSEAFF. CDR3 bases: TGTGCCAGCAGTTACCCCCAGGGGTTCTCTGAAGCTTTCTTT.

Ten or more counts support this clone. The chain combines TRBV19 with TRBJ1-1, with 7 bases aligning to TRBD1. Per germline, CDR1 LNHDA and CDR2 SQIVND (reference sequence). With 4 bases clipped from V and 8 bases from J, the junction kept 7 bases outside the gene matches. The CDR3 runs 13 residues. As DNA, the CDR3 is TGTGCCAGTAGTACGGGGACAGTCTCGGAAGCTTTCTTT. Translation gives CASSTGTVSEAFF.

The chain uses TRBV6-2 or TRBV6-3 and TRBJ2-3; 8 bases are shared with TRBD1. V shed 6 bases, J shed 1 base, and the junction held 9 bases outside the gene matches. The germline V gene encodes CDR1 MNHEY and CDR2 SVGEGT. The CDR3 covers 16 residues. The CDR3 DNA is TGTGCCAGCAGCTCCATCCCGGGACAGGGCACAGATACGCAGTATTTT. This gives the protein CASSSIPGQGTDTQYF.